This T cell receptor beta chain was identified during a study of regulatory T cells in long-lasting Graves disease. To make TCR beta libraries, researchers used iRepertoire HTBI primers and Arm-PCR of CDR3 regions. TCRdb independently ran MiXCR on the multiplex PCR reads; one entry per CDR3 protein. The profile shows over 500,000 distinct CDR3 sequences, roughly 16% of them singletons. This clonotype was observed at least ten times. Time point of the sample: newly diagnosed GD, antithyroid drugs for less than 3 months. TCR sequences were obtained from RNA taken from PBMCs. Deletions cut 5 bases from V and 5 bases from J, with 9 bases between. Germline CDR1 and CDR2: SGHAT and FQDESV (reference sequence). The CDR3 loop spans 12 amino acids. The same data also contributed to another study, on T cells in Graves' hyperthyroidism and ophthalmopathy. This second report adds: Hyperthyroidism was newly diagnosed in patients aged 18 to 65 (duration under 2 months).

This TCR was sampled from a man aged 18 to 29 with Graves disease. The gene calls are TRBV11-1 and TRBJ2-5, with D uncertain. The sequences come from peripheral blood mononuclear cells (PBMCs), collected at new diagnosis, from a patient treated with antithyroid drugs. Here the CDR3 DNA reads TGTGCCAGCAGCGATACTTCGGAGACCCAGTACTTC. Its protein product is CASSDTSETQYF. Together with reference TRBV11-1 and TRBJ2-5, the CDR3 gives the full variable domain: EAEVAQSPRYKITEKSQAVAFWCDPISGHATLYWYRQILGQGPELLVQFQDESVVDDSQLPKDRFSAERLKGVDSTLKIQPAELGDSAMYLCASSDTSETQYFGPGTRLLVL.